These 24 T cell receptor beta chains share one sample of origin, sequenced in a study of blood T cell repertoires in COVID-19. Libraries were prepared by immunoSEQ multiplex PCR; TCRdb keeps only in-frame clonotypes and omits some of them. The data show 310,000 or so clones, with roughly nine tenths seen just once and roughly 6.5% held by the top ten. The specimen was peripheral blood. The receptors come from a young man who had recovered from COVID-19.

The genes are TRBV6-5 and TRBJ2-7; TRBD1 matches 9 bases. Germline values: CDR1 MNHEY, CDR2 SVGAGI. The CDR3 spans 15 residues. Germline trimming cut 6 bases from V and 1 base from J; bases unmatched to any gene: 7. CDR3 sequence (DNA): TGTGCCAGCAGGCTCCGGACAGGGGATTCCTACGAGCAGTACTTC. Encoded protein: CASRLRTGDSYEQYF.

This clone has only one observation. V usage is TRBV7-2 and J usage is TRBJ1-2; possible D gene TRBD1, 5 bases. The CDR3 is made up of 15 amino acids. CDR1 and CDR2 from the germline V gene are SGHTA and FQGNSA. V lost 5 bases to trimming and J lost 5 bases, with 18 bases between them. In DNA form, the CDR3 reads TGTGCCAGCAGCCAGCCCGGGACTGCCTTATATGGCTACACCTTC. Translation gives CASSQPGTALYGYTF.

This clone came up a few times. This chain links TRBV7-9 with TRBJ2-7; possible D gene TRBD2, 6 bases. The germline V gene has CDR1 SEHNR and CDR2 FQNEAQ (reference sequence). With 1 base removed from V and 4 bases from J, the gap between germline ends came to 14 bases. This CDR3 spans 15 amino acids. The CDR3 sequence: CASSLEGLPEYEQYF. In DNA, the CDR3 is TGTGCCAGCAGCTTAGAGGGACTCCCAGAGTACGAGCAGTACTTC.

The rearrangement links TRBV10-1 to TRBJ2-1; TRBD2 aligns across 10 bases. Germline V lookup: CDR1 WNHNN, CDR2 SYGVQD (reference sequence). The CDR3 has 15 amino acids. Losses at the gene ends were 6 bases for V and 10 bases for J; bases not matched to a gene: 12. CDR3 sequence reads: CASRTGTSDFREQFF. CDR3 coding DNA: TGCGCCAGCAGAACCGGGACTAGCGACTTTAGGGAGCAGTTCTTC.

The chain has TRBV4-3 and TRBJ1-6; D is unclear. The V gene's germline CDR1 is LGHNA and CDR2 YSLEER. The length of the CDR3 is 16 residues. Trimming stripped 1 base from V and 7 bases from J, with 14 bases between. The CDR3 spells CASSQAALASNSPLHF. The CDR3 DNA reads TGCGCCAGCAGCCAAGCCGCCCTTGCGTCGAATTCACCCCTCCACTTT.

The gene calls are TRBV5-4 and TRBJ1-4; D gene uncertain. This CDR3 region has 17 residues. V shed 1 base and J shed 2 bases, with 15 bases lying between them. CDR1 and CDR2 (germline): SGHNT, YYREEE (reference sequence). CDR3 region: CASSLRRESATNEKLFF. DNA for the CDR3: TGTGCCAGCAGCTTGCGGCGGGAATCAGCCACTAATGAAAAACTGTTTTTT. Variable domain in full (rest from reference TRBV5-4 and TRBJ1-4): ETGVTQSPTHLIKTRGQQVTLRCSSQSGHNTVSWYQQALGQGPQFIFQYYREEENGRGNFPPRFSGLQFPNYSSELNVNALELDDSALYLCASSLRRESATNEKLFFGSGTQLSVL.

The table lists this clone with a count of one. The chain links TRBV5-1 to TRBJ2-5; 7 nucleotides align to TRBD1. Germline CDR1 is SGHRS and CDR2 is YFSETQ. The CDR3 extends over 17 amino acids. V lost 4 bases and J lost 5; bases outside the gene matches: 17. This CDR3 reads CASSPMESYRGMETQYF. CDR3 nucleotide sequence: TGCGCCAGCAGCCCAATGGAATCCTACAGGGGAATGGAGACCCAGTACTTC. Full variable domain (rest looked up from reference TRBV5-1 and TRBJ2-5): KAGVTQTPRYLIKTRGQQVTLSCSPISGHRSVSWYQQTPGQGLQFLFEYFSETQRNKGNFPGRFSGRQFSNSRSEMNVSTLELGDSALYLCASSPMESYRGMETQYFGPGTRLLVL.

This chain uses TRBV18 with TRBJ2-5; tentatively, D is TRBD1 (8 bases). There are 14 residues in the CDR3. Germline V gene lookup returns CDR1 KGHSH and CDR2 LQKENI. V was cut by 2 bases and J by 4 bases, with 11 bases left in between. CDR3 residues: CASSPTGGAETQYF. The CDR3 DNA follows: TGTGCCAGCTCACCAACAGGGGGGGCAGAGACCCAGTACTTC.

The genes are TRBV7-9 and TRBJ2-7; D is ambiguous. The V gene lost 7 bases and the J gene lost 3 bases, with 22 bases spanning the gap. The CDR3 runs to 16 residues. Germline CDR1 reads SEHNR; CDR2 reads FQNEAQ (reference sequence). CDR3 bases: TGTGCCAGCACCCGGCAGAGTACCGGGTTCATCTACGAGCAGTACTTC. It is translated as CASTRQSTGFIYEQYF.

The V call is TRBV6-1, the J call TRBJ2-7, with TRBD2 matching over 8 bases. Per the germline V gene, CDR1 is MNHNS and CDR2 is SASEGT. The CDR3 loop spans 15 amino acids. J gave up 2 bases and V 3 bases, and 6 bases lay outside the gene matches. CDR3 amino acids: CASSEGGGTTYEQYF. DNA for the CDR3: TGTGCCAGCAGTGAGGGCGGGGGGACCACCTACGAGCAGTACTTC.

J is TRBJ2-1 and V is TRBV5-4; TRBD1 matches at 9 bases. Germline trimming cut 4 bases from V and 0 bases from J; bases unmatched to any gene: 8. The CDR3 totals 17 residues. CDR1 and CDR2 (germline): SGHNT, YYREEE (reference sequence). Written as DNA, the CDR3 is TGTGCCAGCAGCCCGATGACAGGGGGTCTCTCCTACAATGAGCAGTTCTTC. Protein product: CASSPMTGGLSYNEQFF.

The rearrangement links TRBV10-3 to TRBJ2-1, with D possibly being TRBD1 (5 bases). V dropped 0 bases and J dropped 2 bases, with 11 bases sitting between them. The CDR3 totals 16 residues. From germline, CDR1 is ENHRY and CDR2 SYGVKD. The DNA for the CDR3 is TGTGCCATCAGTGAGTCAGGGGAATATCCCTACAATGAGCAGTTCTTC. It encodes CAISESGEYPYNEQFF.

The rearrangement links TRBV4-1 to TRBJ2-5; D perhaps matches TRBD2 (5 bases). The CDR3 is 16 amino acids. Germline V gives CDR1 MGHRA, CDR2 YSYEKL. V lost 1 base, J lost 3 bases, and 15 bases lay in between. CDR3: CASSQGPREGKETQYF. Written as DNA, the CDR3 is TGCGCCAGCAGCCAAGGCCCCCGAGAGGGTAAAGAGACCCAGTACTTC.

This clone was picked up one time. The V gene is TRBV5-1, the J gene TRBJ2-7; a weak D match, TRBD2 (6 bases). Germline V gene data show CDR1 as SGHRS and CDR2 as YFSETQ. V was cut by 3 bases and J by 4 bases, with 20 bases left in between. The CDR3 totals 16 residues. The CDR3 coding sequence is TGCGCCAGCAGCTCTCGGGTTAGCGGTCCGTTATACGAGCAGTACTTC. Its protein product is CASSSRVSGPLYEQYF.

J is TRBJ1-1 and V is TRBV5-4, with 9 bases aligning to TRBD1. The CDR3 runs to 14 residues. V lost 4 bases, J lost 4 bases, and 5 bases stayed unmatched. The germline V gene has CDR1 SGHNT and CDR2 YYREEE (reference sequence). In DNA form, the CDR3 reads TGTGCCAGCAGCATACAGGGGGCTGGCACTGAAGCTTTCTTT. This codes for CASSIQGAGTEAFF.

CDR3 in DNA: TGTGCCAGCAGCCTTGGGACAGGGGGCCCCTACGAGCAGTACTTC. This codes for CASSLGTGGPYEQYF. The gene calls are TRBV3-1 (or the pseudogene TRBV3-2) and TRBJ2-7, with TRBD1 matching 12 bases. After removal of 4 bases from V and 2 bases from J, the junction contained 3 bases not matched to a gene. This CDR3 contains 15 residues. CDR1 LGHDT and CDR2 YNNKEL come from the germline V gene (reference sequence).

This chain uses TRBV5-1 with TRBJ2-2; 8 bases map to TRBD1. Germline V gene data show CDR1 as SGHRS and CDR2 as YFSETQ. This CDR3 is 16 amino acids long. V lost 1 base and J lost 1; bases outside the gene matches: 3. CDR3 coding DNA: TGCGCCAGCAGCTTGTTTGGGACAGGGAACACCGGGGAGCTGTTTTTT. It codes for CASSLFGTGNTGELFF.

The CDR3 DNA is TGCGCCAGCAGCGGAATGACACTCTCCTACGAGCAGTACTTC. It yields the protein CASSGMTLSYEQYF. The chain is built from TRBV4-1 and TRBJ2-7; no clear D. There are 14 residues in the CDR3. In germline, CDR1 is MGHRA, CDR2 YSYEKL. Trimming removed 5 bases at V and 0 bases at J, with 11 bases between.

The chain is built from TRBV5-1 and TRBJ1-1; D is perhaps TRBD1 (5 bases). CDR1 is SGHRS and CDR2 is YFSETQ in the germline V gene. V was cut by 0 bases and J by 0 bases, with 6 bases left in between. The CDR3 length is 14 residues. CDR3 nucleotide sequence: TGCGCCAGCAGCTTGGTGGACATGAACACTGAAGCTTTCTTT. This sequence encodes CASSLVDMNTEAFF. Supplemented by reference TRBV5-1 and TRBJ1-1, the full variable domain reads KAGVTQTPRYLIKTRGQQVTLSCSPISGHRSVSWYQQTPGQGLQFLFEYFSETQRNKGNFPGRFSGRQFSNSRSEMNVSTLELGDSALYLCASSLVDMNTEAFFGQGTRLTVV.

This clone has a handful of counts. The J gene is TRBJ1-4, the V gene TRBV4-2, with 7 bases matching TRBD1. The germline gives CDR1 LGHNA, CDR2 YNFKEQ. V lost 3 bases to trimming and J lost 2 bases; unmatched junction nucleotides: 6. This CDR3 has 16 residues. The CDR3, as DNA: TGTGCCAGCAGCCATACCGAACAGGGGACTAATGAAAAACTGTTTTTT. This codes for CASSHTEQGTNEKLFF.

The rearrangement uses TRBV30 and TRBJ2-5; 10 bases are shared with TRBD2. The V segment lost 4 bases and the J segment 4 bases; nucleotides outside the gene matches: 9. The CDR3 is 15 amino acids. Germline loops: CDR1 GTSNPN, CDR2 SVGIG (reference sequence). The CDR3 loop reads CAWTSGRAAGETQYF. The CDR3 DNA is TGTGCCTGGACGAGCGGGAGGGCTGCGGGAGAGACCCAGTACTTC.

This rearrangement joins TRBV9 to TRBJ2-2, with TRBD1 as a possible D gene (6 bases). Per the germline V gene, CDR1 is SGDLS and CDR2 is YYNGEE. V shed 3 bases and J shed 2 bases, with 14 bases lying between them. CDR3 size: 16 residues. In DNA, the CDR3 is TGTGCCAGCAGCGCCCCAGGACAGTCAAACACCGGGGAGCTGTTTTTT. Translated, it gives CASSAPGQSNTGELFF.

The V and J genes are TRBV12-3 or TRBV12-4 and TRBJ2-1, with TRBD2 as a possible D gene (5 bases). The V end was cut by 3 bases, the J end by 4 bases, with 7 bases between. The CDR3 contains 13 residues. The CDR3 sequence: CASSFRDYNEQFF. The CDR3 DNA reads TGTGCCAGCAGTTTTCGGGATTACAATGAGCAGTTCTTC.

Note on this clone: An end of the junction differs from the germline gene, which may be a read error. This chain joins TRBV6-6 and TRBJ2-7; D is uncertain. There are 12 residues in the CDR3. Germline-derived CDR1 and CDR2 are MNHNY and SVGAGI (reference sequence). The CDR3 reads CASSYSREATVF. CDR3 coding DNA: TGTGCCAGCAGTTACTCGAGAGAAGCTACGGTTTTC.